This T cell receptor (beta chain) stems from a study of CD8+CD57+ T cells in acquired aplastic anemia. In the study overall: Sorted CD4+ and CD8+ cells yielded roughly 3 ug of DNA on average.

Overall study findings and caveats: It was found that more than 25 CD8+ CDR3 sequences were shared between patients and controls.

This clonotype was seen ten or more times. Its antigen is unknown. Patients who underwent sequencing had shown CD8+CD57+ cell expansion by flow cytometry. Everyone among the patients had severe acquired aplastic anemia. Patients had received no therapy at the time of blood sampling. Genomic DNA, the template, was used for profiling of the TCR beta VDJ and CDR3. Using its own MiXCR run on the reads, TCRdb lists one record per CDR3 protein. This table has under 350,000 distinct CDR3 sequences, 45% to 65% appearing once. The CDR3 has 15 amino acids. In germline, CDR1 is MNHEY, CDR2 SVGAGI. Trimming took 2 bases from V and 7 from J, leaving 12 bases between them.

Input material: sorted CD4+, CD8+, or CD8+CD57+ T cells (not recorded which) from PBMCs. The rearrangement uses TRBV6-5 and TRBJ1-6, with D unclear. The sequence derives from a human donor with aplastic anemia. The CDR3: CASSYTIPRNSPLHF. The CDR3, as DNA: TGTGCCAGCAGTTACACTATACCCCGGAATTCACCCCTCCACTTT.